This TCR beta chain was observed in a study of metastatic and nonmetastatic thyroid tumors. Study-level background: Comparison of repertoires was carried out across blood and tumor or nodule tissue from malignant and benign thyroid patients. Study-wide results and limits: Compared with benign nodules, malignant thyroid tumors were reported to have significantly higher TCR beta diversity in both blood and tumor.

Authors' data handling: To classify distant metastasis in papillary thyroid cancer, a model was built from CDR3 differences across clinicopathological groups. TCRdb redid the clone calls on the PCR reads using MiXCR. It is TCRdb's table, rather than the study itself, that gives the V and J calls and clone size. The sample lists 53,000 or so clones; 20% to 25% were seen once. The CDR3 is 14 residues long. Trimming removed 5 bases at V and 5 bases at J, with 15 bases between. Germline V gene lookup returns CDR1 WSHSY and CDR2 SAAADI. Patients were all untreated before their thyroid surgery. There are many counts of this clone. Antigen specificity is unknown.

V usage is TRBV10-2 and J usage is TRBJ2-5, with D possibly matching TRBD2 (6 bases). This clonotype originated in a female donor with papillary thyroid cancer or a benign thyroid nodule (not recorded which). Some clones in this sample may be carry-over from other donors' samples. Sequenced: blood. The CDR3, as DNA: TGCGCCAGCAGTCCCCCCGGGGGAGTTGAGACCCAGTACTTC. It specifies CASSPPGGVETQYF.